One sample yielded the 7 T cell receptor beta chains listed below, sequenced in a study of beta chain features in type 1 diabetes. Overall study results and limits: TCRB CDR3s were moderately but significantly shorter in Type 1 diabetes patients in all four CD4+ subsets.

What these receptors recognize is not known. Isolated RNA was reverse transcribed in full, so expressed TCRB transcripts were sequenced. Sequencing used immunoSEQ multiplex PCR; TCRdb keeps in-frame clones, though not all of them. The data contain roughly 250,000 clones, approximately 20% of them singletons. Sequenced input: naive CD4+ T cells from blood. Source of these receptors: a woman aged 40 to 50 with type 1 diabetes.

The chain couples TRBV27 to TRBJ2-3; possibly TRBD1 for D (6 bases). The CDR3 extends over 13 amino acids. V was trimmed by 6 bases and J by 5 bases, leaving 12 bases between them. Per germline, CDR1 MNHEY and CDR2 SMNVEV (reference sequence). The CDR3 loop reads CASSQHREDTQYF. The CDR3 bases are TGTGCCAGCAGCCAGCACAGGGAAGATACGCAGTATTTT.

The chain is built from TRBV11-2 and TRBJ1-2; 8 nucleotides match TRBD1. Trimming took 5 bases from V and 4 from J; bases not matched to a gene: 6. This CDR3 comprises 14 residues. Germline CDR1 SGHAT, CDR2 FQNNGV. CDR3: CASSQRQGTYGYTF. In DNA form, the CDR3 reads TGTGCCAGCAGCCAAAGACAGGGGACCTATGGCTACACCTTC.

In this sample, this clone turned up a few times. The chain uses TRBV7-2 and TRBJ2-3, with 12 positions matching TRBD2. The germline V gene encodes CDR1 SGHTA and CDR2 FQGNSA. Losses at the gene ends were 3 bases for V and 3 bases for J; bases not matched to a gene: 7. The CDR3 sequence is 17 residues long. The CDR3 is CASSLWASGGATDTQYF. The CDR3, as DNA: TGTGCCAGCAGCTTGTGGGCTAGCGGGGGGGCTACAGATACGCAGTATTTT.

There are a few counts of this clone. The rearrangement joins TRBV18 to TRBJ1-1; D is undetermined. There are 15 residues in the CDR3. The germline gives CDR1 KGHSH, CDR2 LQKENI. Between the trimmed V and J ends, which lost 2 bases and 3 bases, there was a span of 13 bases. DNA of the CDR3: TGTGCCAGCTCACCAGTTTTTAACGGGGACACTGAAGCTTTCTTT. Translation gives CASSPVFNGDTEAFF.

The rearrangement joins TRBV28 to TRBJ2-3; TRBD2 agrees at 9 bases. Germline V gene sequence: CDR1 MDHEN, CDR2 SYDVKM. V was pared by 4 bases and J by 4 bases, with 12 bases of the junction left unmatched. This CDR3 has 17 residues. The CDR3 DNA reads as TGTGCCAGCAGTTCCTCCCCCGGGTTAGCGGGAGCAGATACGCAGTATTTT. This gives the protein CASSSSPGLAGADTQYF.

The V and J genes are TRBV5-4 and TRBJ2-5; 7 bases align to TRBD2. The CDR3 is made up of 14 amino acids. V lost 9 bases and J lost 5; bases outside the gene matches: 13. CDR1 is SGHNT, CDR2 YYREEE, per germline (reference sequence). The CDR3 DNA reads TGTGCCATAGGGGAGGGAACCGAGAGGGAGACCCAGTACTTC. As protein: CAIGEGTERETQYF. Variable domain in full (rest from reference TRBV5-4 and TRBJ2-5): ETGVTQSPTHLIKTRGQQVTLRCSSQSGHNTVSWYQQALGQGPQFIFQYYREEENGRGNFPPRFSGLQFPNYSSELNVNALELDDSALYLCAIGEGTERETQYFGPGTRLLVL.

This chain joins TRBV4-3 and TRBJ1-1, with no clear D. The CDR3 totals 14 residues. CDR1 is LGHNA and CDR2 is YSLEER in the germline V gene. Trimming stripped 1 base from V and 3 bases from J, with 9 bases between. CDR3 nucleotide sequence: TGCGCCAGCAGCCAAGGGCCCCACGACACTGAAGCTTTCTTT. This encodes CASSQGPHDTEAFF.